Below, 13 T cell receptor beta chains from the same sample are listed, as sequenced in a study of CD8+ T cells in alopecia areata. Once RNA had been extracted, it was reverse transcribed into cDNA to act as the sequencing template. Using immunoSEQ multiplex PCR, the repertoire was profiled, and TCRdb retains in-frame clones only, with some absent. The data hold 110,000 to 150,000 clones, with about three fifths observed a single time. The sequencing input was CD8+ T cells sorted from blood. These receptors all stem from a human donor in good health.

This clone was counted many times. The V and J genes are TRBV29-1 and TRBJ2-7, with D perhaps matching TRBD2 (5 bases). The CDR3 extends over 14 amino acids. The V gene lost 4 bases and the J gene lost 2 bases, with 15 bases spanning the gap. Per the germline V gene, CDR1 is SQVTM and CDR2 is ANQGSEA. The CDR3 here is CSVGGTGFTYEQYF. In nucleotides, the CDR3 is TGCAGCGTTGGTGGAACGGGGTTTACCTACGAGCAGTACTTC.

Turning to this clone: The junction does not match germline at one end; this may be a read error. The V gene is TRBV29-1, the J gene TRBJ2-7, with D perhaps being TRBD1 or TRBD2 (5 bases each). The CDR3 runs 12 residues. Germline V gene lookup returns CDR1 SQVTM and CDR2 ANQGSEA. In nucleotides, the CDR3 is TGCAGCGTTGAACGGGGCTCCTTCGAGCAGTACTTC. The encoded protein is CSVERGSFEQYF.

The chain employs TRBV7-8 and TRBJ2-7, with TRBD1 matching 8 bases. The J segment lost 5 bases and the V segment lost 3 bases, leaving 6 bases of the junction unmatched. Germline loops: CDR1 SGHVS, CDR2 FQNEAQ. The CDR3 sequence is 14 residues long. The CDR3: CASSLDRDVNEQYF. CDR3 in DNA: TGTGCCAGCAGCTTGGACAGGGATGTAAACGAGCAGTACTTC.

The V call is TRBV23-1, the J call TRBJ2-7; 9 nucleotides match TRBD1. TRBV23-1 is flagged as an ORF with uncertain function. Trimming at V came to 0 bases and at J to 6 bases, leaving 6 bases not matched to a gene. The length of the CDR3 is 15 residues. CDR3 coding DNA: TGCGCCAGCAGTCAATCAATACAGGGGGCGGCCGAGCAGTACTTC. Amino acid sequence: CASSQSIQGAAEQYF.

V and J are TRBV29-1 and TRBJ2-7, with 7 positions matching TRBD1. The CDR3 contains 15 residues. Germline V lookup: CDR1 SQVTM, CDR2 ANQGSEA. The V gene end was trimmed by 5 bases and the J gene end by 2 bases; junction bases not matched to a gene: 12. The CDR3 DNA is TGCAGCGTTTTAAGAACAGGGGAATACACCTACGAGCAGTACTTC. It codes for CSVLRTGEYTYEQYF.

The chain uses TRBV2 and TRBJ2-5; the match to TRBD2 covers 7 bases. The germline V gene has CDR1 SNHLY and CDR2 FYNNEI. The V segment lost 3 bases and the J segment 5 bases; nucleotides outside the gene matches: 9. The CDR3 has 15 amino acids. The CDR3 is CASSEVRTRLETQYF. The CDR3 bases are TGTGCCAGCAGTGAGGTTCGGACTAGATTGGAGACCCAGTACTTC.

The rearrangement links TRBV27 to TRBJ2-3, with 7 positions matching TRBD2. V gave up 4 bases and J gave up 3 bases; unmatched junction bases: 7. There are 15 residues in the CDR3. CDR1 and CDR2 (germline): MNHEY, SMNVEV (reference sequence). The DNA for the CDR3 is TGTGCCAGCAGTTCGGGAGGTAGGCCGACAGATACGCAGTATTTT. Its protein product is CASSSGGRPTDTQYF.

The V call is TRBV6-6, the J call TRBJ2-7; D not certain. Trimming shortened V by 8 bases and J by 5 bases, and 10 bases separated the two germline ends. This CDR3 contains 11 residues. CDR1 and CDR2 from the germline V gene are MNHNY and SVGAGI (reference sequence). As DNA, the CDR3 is TGTGCCAGCGAGAAGGGCGACGAGCAGTACTTC. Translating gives CASEKGDEQYF.

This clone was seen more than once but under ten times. The CDR3 DNA sequence: TGTGCCAGCAGCTTAGAGGGTAGTCAGCCCCAGCATTTT. Encoded protein: CASSLEGSQPQHF. The rearrangement uses TRBV7-9 and TRBJ1-5; D is unresolved. The CDR3 extends over 13 amino acids. V was clipped by 1 base and J by 6 bases, with 7 bases between them. Germline CDR1 reads SEHNR; CDR2 reads FQNEAQ (reference sequence).

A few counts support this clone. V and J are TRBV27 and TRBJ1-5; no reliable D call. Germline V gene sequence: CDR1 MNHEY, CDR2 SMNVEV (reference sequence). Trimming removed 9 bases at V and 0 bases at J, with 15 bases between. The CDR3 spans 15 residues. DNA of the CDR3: TGTGCCAGTGGAGATGCGGGGTATAGCAATCAGCCCCAGCATTTT. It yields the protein CASGDAGYSNQPQHF.

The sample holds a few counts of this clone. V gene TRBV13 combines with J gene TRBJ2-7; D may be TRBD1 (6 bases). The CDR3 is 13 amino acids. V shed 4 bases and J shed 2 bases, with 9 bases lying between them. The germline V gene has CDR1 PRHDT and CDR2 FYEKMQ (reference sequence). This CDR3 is CASSSGQTYEQYF. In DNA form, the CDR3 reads TGTGCCAGCAGCTCAGGACAGACCTACGAGCAGTACTTC.

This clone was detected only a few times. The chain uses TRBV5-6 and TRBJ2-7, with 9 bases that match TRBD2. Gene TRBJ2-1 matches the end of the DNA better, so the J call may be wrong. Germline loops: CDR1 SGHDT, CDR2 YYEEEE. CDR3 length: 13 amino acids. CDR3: CASSYGTSREQFF. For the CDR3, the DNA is TGTGCCAGCAGCTATGGGACTAGCCGAGAGCAGTTCTTC.

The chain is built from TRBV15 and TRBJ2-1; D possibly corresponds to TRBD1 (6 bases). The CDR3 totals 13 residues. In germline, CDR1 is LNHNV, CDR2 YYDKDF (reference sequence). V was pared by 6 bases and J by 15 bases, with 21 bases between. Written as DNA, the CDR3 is TGTGCCACCAGTCTCGATTTAGGGGGAAGTCCGTTCTTC. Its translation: CATSLDLGGSPFF.